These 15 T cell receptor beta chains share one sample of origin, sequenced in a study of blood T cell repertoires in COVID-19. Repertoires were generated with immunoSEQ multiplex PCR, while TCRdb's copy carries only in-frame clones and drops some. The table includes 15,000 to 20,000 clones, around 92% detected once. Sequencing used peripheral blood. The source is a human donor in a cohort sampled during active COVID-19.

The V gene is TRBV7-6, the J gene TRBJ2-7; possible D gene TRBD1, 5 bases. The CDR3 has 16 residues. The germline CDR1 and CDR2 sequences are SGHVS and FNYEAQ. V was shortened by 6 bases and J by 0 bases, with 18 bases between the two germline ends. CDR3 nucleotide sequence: TGTGCCAGCAGTCTAGGGGCAGGGTCAAGCTCCTACGAGCAGTACTTC. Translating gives CASSLGAGSSSYEQYF.

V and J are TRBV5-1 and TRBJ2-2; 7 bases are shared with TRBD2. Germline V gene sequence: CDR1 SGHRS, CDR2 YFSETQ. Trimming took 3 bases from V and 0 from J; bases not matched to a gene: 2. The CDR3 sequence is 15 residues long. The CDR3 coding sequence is TGCGCCAGCAGCTCACTAGCGTCGAACACCGGGGAGCTGTTTTTT. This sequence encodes CASSSLASNTGELFF.

As DNA, the CDR3 is TGTGCCAGCAGCCCTAGCGGGAGTGGAGAGACCCAGTACTTC. Residues: CASSPSGSGETQYF. The V gene is TRBV7-2, the J gene TRBJ2-5, with 10 bases fitting TRBD2. The CDR3 is 14 residues long. CDR1 and CDR2 (germline): SGHTA, FQGNSA. J was trimmed by 4 bases and V by 5 bases; bases with no gene match: 4.

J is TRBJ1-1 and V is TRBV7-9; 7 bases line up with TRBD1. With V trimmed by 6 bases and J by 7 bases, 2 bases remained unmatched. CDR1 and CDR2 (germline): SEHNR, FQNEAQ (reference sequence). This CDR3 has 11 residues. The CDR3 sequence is CASSPGGEAFF. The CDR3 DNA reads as TGTGCCAGCAGTCCAGGGGGTGAAGCTTTCTTT. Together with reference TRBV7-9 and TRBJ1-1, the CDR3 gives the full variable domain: DTGVSQNPRHKITKRGQNVTFRCDPISEHNRLYWYRQTLGQGPEFLTYFQNEAQLEKSRLLSDRFSAERPKGSFSTLEIQRTEQGDSAMYLCASSPGGEAFFGQGTRLTVV.

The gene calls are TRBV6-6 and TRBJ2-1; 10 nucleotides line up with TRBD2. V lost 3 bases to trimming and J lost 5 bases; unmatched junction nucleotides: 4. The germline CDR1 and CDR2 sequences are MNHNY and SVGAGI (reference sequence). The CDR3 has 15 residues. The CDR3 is CASSYSSGGNNEQFF. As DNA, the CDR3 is TGTGCCAGCAGTTATTCTAGCGGGGGCAACAATGAGCAGTTCTTC.

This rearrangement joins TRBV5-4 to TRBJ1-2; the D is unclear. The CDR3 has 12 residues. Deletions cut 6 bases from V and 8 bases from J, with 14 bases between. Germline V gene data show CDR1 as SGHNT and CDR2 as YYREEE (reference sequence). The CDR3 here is CASTNETGGYTF. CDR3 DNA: TGTGCCAGCACCAACGAAACGGGAGGCTACACCTTC.

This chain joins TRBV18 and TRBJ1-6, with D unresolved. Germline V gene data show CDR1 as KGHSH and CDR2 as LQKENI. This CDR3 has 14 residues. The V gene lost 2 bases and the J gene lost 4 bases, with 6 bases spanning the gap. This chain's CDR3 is CASSPGTYNSPLHF. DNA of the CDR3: TGTGCCAGCTCACCAGGCACATATAATTCACCCCTCCACTTT. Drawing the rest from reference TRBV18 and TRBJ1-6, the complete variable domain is NAGVMQNPRHLVRRRGQEARLRCSPMKGHSHVYWYRQLPEEGLKFMVYLQKENIIDESGMPKERFSAEFPKEGPSILRIQQVVRGDSAAYFCASSPGTYNSPLHFGNGTRLTVT.

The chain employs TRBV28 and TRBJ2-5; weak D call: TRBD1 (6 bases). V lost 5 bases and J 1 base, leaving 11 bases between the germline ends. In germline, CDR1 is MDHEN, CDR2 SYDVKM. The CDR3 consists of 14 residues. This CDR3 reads CASSTRQVQETQYF. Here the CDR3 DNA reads TGTGCCAGCAGTACCCGACAGGTCCAAGAGACCCAGTACTTC.

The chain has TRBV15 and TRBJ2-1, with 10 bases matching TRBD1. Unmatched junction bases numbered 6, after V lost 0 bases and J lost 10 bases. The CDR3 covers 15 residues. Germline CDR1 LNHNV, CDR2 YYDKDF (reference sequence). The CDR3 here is CATSREGTGDGEQFF. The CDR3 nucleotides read TGTGCCACCAGCAGAGAGGGGACAGGGGACGGCGAGCAGTTCTTC.

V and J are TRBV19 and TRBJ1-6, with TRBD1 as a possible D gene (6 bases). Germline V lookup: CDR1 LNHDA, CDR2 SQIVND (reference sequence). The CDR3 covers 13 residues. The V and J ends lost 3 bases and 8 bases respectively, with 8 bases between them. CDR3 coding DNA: TGTGCCAGTAGTATCCCAGGGGATTCACCCCTCCACTTT. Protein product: CASSIPGDSPLHF.

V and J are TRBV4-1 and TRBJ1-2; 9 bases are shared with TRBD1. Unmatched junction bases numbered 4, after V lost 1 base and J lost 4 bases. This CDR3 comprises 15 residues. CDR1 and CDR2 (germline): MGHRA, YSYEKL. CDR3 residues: CASSQAGTGSYGYTF. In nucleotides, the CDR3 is TGCGCCAGCAGCCAAGCGGGGACAGGGAGCTATGGCTACACCTTC.

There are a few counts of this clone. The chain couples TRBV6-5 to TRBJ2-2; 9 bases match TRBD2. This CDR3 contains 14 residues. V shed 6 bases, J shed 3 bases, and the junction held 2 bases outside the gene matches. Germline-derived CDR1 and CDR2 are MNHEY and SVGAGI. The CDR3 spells CASSTSGYTGELFF. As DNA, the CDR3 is TGTGCCAGCAGCACTAGCGGGTACACCGGGGAGCTGTTTTTT.

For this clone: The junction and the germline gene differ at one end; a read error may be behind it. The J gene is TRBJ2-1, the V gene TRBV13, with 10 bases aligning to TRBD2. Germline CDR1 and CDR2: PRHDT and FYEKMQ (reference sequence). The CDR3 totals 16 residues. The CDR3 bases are TGTGCCAGCAGCTTTGTACTAGCGGGAATCTACCATGAGCAGTTCTTC. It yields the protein CASSFVLAGIYHEQFF. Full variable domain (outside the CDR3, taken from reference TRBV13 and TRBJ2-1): AAGVIQSPRHLIKEKRETATLKCYPIPRHDTVYWYQQGPGQDPQFLISFYEKMQSDKGSIPDRFSAQQFSDYHSELNMSSLELGDSALYFCASSFVLAGIYHEQFFGPGTRLTVL.

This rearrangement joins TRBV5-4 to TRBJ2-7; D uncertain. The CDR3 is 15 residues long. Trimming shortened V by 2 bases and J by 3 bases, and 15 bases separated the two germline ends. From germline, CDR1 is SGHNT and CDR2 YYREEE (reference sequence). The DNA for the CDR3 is TGTGCCAGCAGCTTTTCACAGCAACCTTTCTACGAGCAGTACTTC. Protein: CASSFSQQPFYEQYF.

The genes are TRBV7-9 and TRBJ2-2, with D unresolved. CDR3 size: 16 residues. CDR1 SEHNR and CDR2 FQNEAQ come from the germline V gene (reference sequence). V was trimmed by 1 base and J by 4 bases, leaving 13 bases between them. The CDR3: CASSLVEPRATGELFF. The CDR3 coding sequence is TGTGCCAGCAGCTTAGTTGAGCCAAGAGCCACCGGGGAGCTGTTTTTT.